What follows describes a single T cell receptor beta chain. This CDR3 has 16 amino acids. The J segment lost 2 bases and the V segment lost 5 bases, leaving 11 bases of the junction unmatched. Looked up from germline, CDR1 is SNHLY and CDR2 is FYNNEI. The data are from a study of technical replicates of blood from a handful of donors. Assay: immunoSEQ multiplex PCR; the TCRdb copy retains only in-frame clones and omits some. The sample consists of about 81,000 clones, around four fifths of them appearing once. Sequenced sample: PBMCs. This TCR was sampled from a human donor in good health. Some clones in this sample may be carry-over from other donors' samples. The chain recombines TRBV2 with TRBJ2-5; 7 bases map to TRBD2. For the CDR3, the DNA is TGTGCCAGCAGTCGGGGGGATCTAGGACGTCAAGAGACCCAGTACTTC. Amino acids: CASSRGDLGRQETQYF.